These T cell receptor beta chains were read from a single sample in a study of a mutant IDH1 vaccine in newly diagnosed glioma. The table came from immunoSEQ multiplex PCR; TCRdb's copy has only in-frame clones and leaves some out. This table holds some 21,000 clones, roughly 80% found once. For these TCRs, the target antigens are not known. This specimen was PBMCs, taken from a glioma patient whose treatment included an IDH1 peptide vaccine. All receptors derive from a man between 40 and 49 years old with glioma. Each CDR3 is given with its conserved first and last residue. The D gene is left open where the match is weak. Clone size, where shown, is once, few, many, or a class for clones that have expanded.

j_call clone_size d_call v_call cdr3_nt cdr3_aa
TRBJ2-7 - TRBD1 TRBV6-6 TGTGCCAGCAGGTCTGGGGACAGCTTAAAGGGCGAGCAGTACTTC CASRSGDSLKGEQYF
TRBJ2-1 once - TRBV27 TGTGCCAGCAGTTTGGAAGGGAAGGGGTCCTACAATGAGCAGTTCTTC CASSLEGKGSYNEQFF
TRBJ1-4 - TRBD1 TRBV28 TGTGCCAGCAGTTTAAGGGACAGGCTTAATGAAAAACTGTTTTTT CASSLRDRLNEKLFF
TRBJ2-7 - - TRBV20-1 TGCAGTGCTAGGACCTCCTACGAGCAGTACTTC CSARTSYEQYF
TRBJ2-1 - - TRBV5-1 TGCGCCAGCATCCGGCGTCCGTCTAGCTCCTACAATGAGCAGTTCTTC CASIRRPSSSYNEQFF
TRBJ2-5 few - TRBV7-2 TGTGCCAGCAGCCGCTACAGGTCAAGAGGAGAGACCCAGTACTTC CASSRYRSRGETQYF
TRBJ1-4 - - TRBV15 TGTGCCACCAGCAGAGGAGGGGCAGAGTACTTCCTTAAAAATGAAAAACTGTTTTTT CATSRGGAEYFLKNEKLFF
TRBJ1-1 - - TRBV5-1 TGCGCCAGCAGGGAGGGGGACGGGTACACTGAAGCTTTCTTT CASREGDGYTEAFF
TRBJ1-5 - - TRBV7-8 TGTGCCAGCAGCTGGATCGGGGATCAGCCCCAGCATTTT CASSWIGDQPQHF
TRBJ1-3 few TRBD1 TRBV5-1 TGCGCCAGCAGCTTTACAGGGACAGGTGGAGCCGGAAACACCATATATTTT CASSFTGTGGAGNTIYF
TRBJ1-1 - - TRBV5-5 TGTGCCAGCAGCTCCCGAGGGGGGGCAGGGAACACTGAAGCTTTCTTT CASSSRGGAGNTEAFF
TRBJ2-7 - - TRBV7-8 TGTGCCAGCTCACCTAATTCCTACGAGCAGTACTTC CASSPNSYEQYF
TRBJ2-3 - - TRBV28 TGTGCCAGCAGTTTGTCCCCAGGTCTTGGAGCGTTCACAGATACGCAGTATTTT CASSLSPGLGAFTDTQYF
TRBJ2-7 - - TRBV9 TGTGCCAGCAGCGTGAGGTGGAATGCGGGGGAGCAGTACTTC CASSVRWNAGEQYF
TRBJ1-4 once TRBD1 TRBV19 TGTGCCAGTAGTATCCTTACAGGGGGGACTAATGAAAAACTGTTTTTT CASSILTGGTNEKLFF
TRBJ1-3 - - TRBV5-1 TGCGCCAGCAGCTCGGGGGTCACAGGAAACACCATATATTTT CASSSGVTGNTIYF
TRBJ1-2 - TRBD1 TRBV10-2 TGCGCCAGCAGTGATCCGGGACAGGGGAACTATGGCTACACCTTC CASSDPGQGNYGYTF
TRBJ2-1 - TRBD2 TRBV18 TGTGCCAGCTCACCCGGACTAGCGGGAGTTGGTGAGCAGTTCTTC CASSPGLAGVGEQFF
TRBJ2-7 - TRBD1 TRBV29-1 TGCAGCGGAAGGGACAGCTACGAGCAGTACTTC CSGRDSYEQYF
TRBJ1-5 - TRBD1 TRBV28 TGTGCCAGCAGCCTAGGAGAACAGGGGGCATATCAGCCCCAGCATTTT CASSLGEQGAYQPQHF
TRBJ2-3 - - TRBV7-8 TGTGCCAGCAGCCCTGAAGGTTGGTCAGATACGCAGTATTTT CASSPEGWSDTQYF
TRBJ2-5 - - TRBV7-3 TGTGCCAGCAGCTCTGGGACCGGGGAGACCCAGTACTTC CASSSGTGETQYF
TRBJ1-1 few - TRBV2 TGTGCCAGCAGTGAAACCTACAGGGTCCCTGAAGCTTTCTTT CASSETYRVPEAFF
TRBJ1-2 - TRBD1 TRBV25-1 TGTGCCAGCAGTGACCGGGACAGGGCCTATGGCTACACCTTC CASSDRDRAYGYTF
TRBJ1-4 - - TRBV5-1 TGCGCCAGCAGCCAGTACTTAAGGCCAACTAATGAAAAACTGTTTTTT CASSQYLRPTNEKLFF
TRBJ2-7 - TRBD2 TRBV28 TGTGCCAGCAGTCCGGGACTAGCACACGAGCAGTACTTC CASSPGLAHEQYF